These T cell receptor beta chains were read from a single sample in a study of T-cell memory formation after mild COVID-19. TCRdb itself ran the 5' RACE reads through MiXCR, one entry per CDR3 protein. The sample records about 200,000 distinct CDR3 sequences, 9.5% being singletons. Sequenced: PBMCs or a T cell subset sorted from them (not recorded which). The receptors were gathered from a man between 18 and 29 years old who had mild COVID-19 (a few samples of this study predate the infection). Cell type and time point are not known. The CDR3 runs from the conserved cysteine through the conserved F or W. Fields, in order: V gene, clone size, D gene, J gene, CDR3 DNA, CDR3 protein. A D gene is named only where the DNA matches it firmly. Not all rows give a size; the values are once, few, many and, for expanded clones, a class.

TRBV11-2	few	-	TRBJ1-2	TGTGCCAGCAGCCCAGACATGGACTATGGCTACACCTTC	CASSPDMDYGYTF
TRBV4-2	many	TRBD1	TRBJ2-3	TGTGCCAGCAGCCTAGAGTGGGACAGGAGGGATACGCAGTATTTT	CASSLEWDRRDTQYF
TRBV20-1	few	-	TRBJ1-5	TGCAGTGCTCGGTTCGCGAAATTCGCCGATCAGCCCCAGCATTTT	CSARFAKFADQPQHF
TRBV7-3	-	-	TRBJ2-2	TGTGCCAGCAGCTTCGGGTTGGACGGGGAGCTGTTTTTT	CASSFGLDGELFF
TRBV2	few	-	TRBJ2-5	TGTGCCAGCAGAACTAGCCTGGAGACCCAGTACTTC	CASRTSLETQYF
TRBV4-3	-	-	TRBJ1-1	TGCGCCAGCACCAGCGCGGAACCCACTGAAGCTTTCTTT	CASTSAEPTEAFF
TRBV7-9	many	-	TRBJ1-5	TGTGCCAGCAGCCCCGCGGAGTATCAGCCCCAGCATTTT	CASSPAEYQPQHF
TRBV28	few	-	TRBJ1-2	TGTGCCAGCACCCTGGAGGACGTCTCTTATGGCTACACCTTC	CASTLEDVSYGYTF
TRBV3-1	many	TRBD2	TRBJ2-7	TGTGCCAGCAGCCTAGCGGGGATCGCCTACGAGCAGTACTTC	CASSLAGIAYEQYF
TRBV6-1	few	-	TRBJ2-5	TGTGCCAGCAGTGGGGATGACTACCAAGAGACCCAGTACTTC	CASSGDDYQETQYF
TRBV5-1	many	TRBD2	TRBJ2-1	TGCGCCAGCAGCCGGGACGGACTAGCGGGGAATGAGCAGTTCTTC	CASSRDGLAGNEQFF
TRBV6-2/TRBV6-3	few	TRBD1	TRBJ1-2	TGTGCCAGCACGGACAGGGAGAACTATGGCTACACCTTC	CASTDRENYGYTF
TRBV6-5	-	TRBD2	TRBJ2-5	TGTGCCAGCAGGACAACAGCGGGGGGGCCGGAGACCCAGTACTTC	CASRTTAGGPETQYF
TRBV24-1	-	-	TRBJ2-3	TGTGCCACCAGTGGAAACAGTGGGCAGGGCACAGATACGCAGTATTTT	CATSGNSGQGTDTQYF
TRBV20-1	-	TRBD2	TRBJ2-5	TGCAGTGCTGGTCGAGCGGGGCGGTCAGAGACCCAGTACTTC	CSAGRAGRSETQYF
TRBV2	-	-	TRBJ2-4	TGTGCCAGCAGTGACTGGGACATTCAGTACTTC	CASSDWDIQYF
TRBV7-3	many	-	TRBJ1-1	TGTGCCAGCAGCTCTCAGCCGAACACTGAAGCTTTCTTT	CASSSQPNTEAFF
TRBV6-1	-	-	TRBJ1-1	TGTGCCAGCAGTGATTTAGCCAACATGAACACTGAAGCTTTCTTT	CASSDLANMNTEAFF
TRBV6-5	-	TRBD2	TRBJ2-1	TGTGCCAGCAGACGTAATCGACTAGCGGGGGGCCGTTCCTACAATGAGCAGTTCTTC	CASRRNRLAGGRSYNEQFF
TRBV20-1	few	-	TRBJ2-5	TGCAGTGCTAGAATCCCGGGGACGGGGGAGACCCAGTACTTC	CSARIPGTGETQYF
TRBV12-3/TRBV12-4	few	-	TRBJ1-3	TGTGCCAGCAGTCGTCTTGGGGGCTCTGGAAACACCATATATTTT	CASSRLGGSGNTIYF
TRBV5-1	-	-	TRBJ1-1	TGCGCCAGCAGCTTGAGTCTGTCCACTGAAGCTTTCTTT	CASSLSLSTEAFF
TRBV7-2	-	-	TRBJ1-4	TGTGCCAGCAGCGTACAGGGATTAGGGGAAAAACTGTTTTTT	CASSVQGLGEKLFF
TRBV2	-	-	TRBJ2-3	TGTGCCAGCAGTGAAGAGGCTAGCACAGATACGCAGTATTTT	CASSEEASTDTQYF
TRBV3-1	-	-	TRBJ2-5	TGTGCCAGCAGCCAAAATTATGGGGGGAAAGAGACCCAGTACTTC	CASSQNYGGKETQYF
TRBV4-1	-	-	TRBJ1-2	TGCGCCAGCAGCCCGGTTCGCCGACTTCTCGGGGGCTACACCTTC	CASSPVRRLLGGYTF
TRBV5-1	many	TRBD1	TRBJ2-5	TGCGCCAGCAGCCCATACTTAGGGGGCGCGGAAAAAGAGACCCAGTACTTC	CASSPYLGGAEKETQYF
TRBV7-2	-	TRBD2	TRBJ2-2	TGTGCCAGCAGCCGTGGGTCGGGGGGGGACACCGGGGAGCTGTTTTTT	CASSRGSGGDTGELFF
TRBV5-8	-	-	TRBJ1-1	TGTGCCAGCAGCTTGAATCTCGGAGCTTTCTTT	CASSLNLGAFF
TRBV28	few	TRBD1	TRBJ1-1	TGTGCCAGCAGTGCGGGACAGGGGGCTATACCGGGGGACACTGAAGCTTTCTTT	CASSAGQGAIPGDTEAFF
TRBV7-2	few	TRBD2	TRBJ2-2	TGTGCCAGCAAGAAGCGGGGGGGCCTTACCGGGGAGCTGTTTTTT	CASKKRGGLTGELFF
TRBV5-1	many	TRBD1	TRBJ1-1	TGCGCCAGCAATCCGGGACAGGGGTACACTGAAGCTTTCTTT	CASNPGQGYTEAFF
TRBV5-8	-	-	TRBJ2-1	TGTGCCAGCAGCAGTGACCCGTACAATGAGCAGTTCTTC	CASSSDPYNEQFF
TRBV7-2	many	-	TRBJ1-2	TGTGCCAGCAGCTTAGGGGGCAGCTATGGCTACACCTTC	CASSLGGSYGYTF
TRBV7-9	many	-	TRBJ1-1	TGCGCCAGCAGCTTGGAGGGTAACACTGAAGCTTTCTTT	CASSLEGNTEAFF
TRBV7-2	many	-	TRBJ2-7	TGTGCCAGCAGCCCCCGGGTCGACTCCTACGAGCAGTACTTC	CASSPRVDSYEQYF
TRBV7-2	-	-	TRBJ2-3	TGTGCCAGCAGCTTTTTACTAGCTGGGGCAGATACGCAGTATTTT	CASSFLLAGADTQYF
TRBV3-2	-	-	TRBJ2-3	TGTGCCAGCAGCCAAATGCCCCTCGAGGGCACAGATACGCAGTATTTT	CASSQMPLEGTDTQYF